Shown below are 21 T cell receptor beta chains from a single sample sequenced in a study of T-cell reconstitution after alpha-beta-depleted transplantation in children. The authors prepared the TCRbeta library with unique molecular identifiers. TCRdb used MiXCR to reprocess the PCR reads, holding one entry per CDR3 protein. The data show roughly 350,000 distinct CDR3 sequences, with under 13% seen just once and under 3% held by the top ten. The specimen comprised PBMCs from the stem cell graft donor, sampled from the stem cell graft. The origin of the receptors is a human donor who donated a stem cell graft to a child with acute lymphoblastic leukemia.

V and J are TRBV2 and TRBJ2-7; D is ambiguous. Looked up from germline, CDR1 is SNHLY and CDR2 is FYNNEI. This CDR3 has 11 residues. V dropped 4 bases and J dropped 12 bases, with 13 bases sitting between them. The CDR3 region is CASSGRSMPYF. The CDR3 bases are TGTGCCAGCAGTGGGCGCAGTATGCCGTACTTC.

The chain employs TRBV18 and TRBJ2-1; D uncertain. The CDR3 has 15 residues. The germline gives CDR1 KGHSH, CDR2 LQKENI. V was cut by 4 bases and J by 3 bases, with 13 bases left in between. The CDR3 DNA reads TGTGCCAGCTCACGAACTGATTCGGTCTACAATGAGCAGTTCTTC. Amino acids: CASSRTDSVYNEQFF.

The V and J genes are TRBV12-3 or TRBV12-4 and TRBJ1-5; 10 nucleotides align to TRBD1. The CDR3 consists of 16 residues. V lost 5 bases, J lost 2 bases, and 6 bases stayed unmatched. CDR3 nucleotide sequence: TGTGCCAGCAGTCGGACAGGGGGTAATGGCAATCAGCCCCAGCATTTT. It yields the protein CASSRTGGNGNQPQHF.

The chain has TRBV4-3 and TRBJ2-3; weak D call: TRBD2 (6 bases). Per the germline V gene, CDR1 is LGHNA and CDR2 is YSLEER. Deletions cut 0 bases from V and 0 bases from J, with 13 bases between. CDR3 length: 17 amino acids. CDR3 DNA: TGCGCCAGCAGCCAAGATCTTGTGGGGGGTAGCACAGATACGCAGTATTTT. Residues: CASSQDLVGGSTDTQYF.

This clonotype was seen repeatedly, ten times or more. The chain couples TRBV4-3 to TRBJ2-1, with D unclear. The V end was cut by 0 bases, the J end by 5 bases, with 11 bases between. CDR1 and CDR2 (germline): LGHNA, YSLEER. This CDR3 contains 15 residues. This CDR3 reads CASSQDWAAHNEQFF. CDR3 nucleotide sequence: TGCGCCAGCAGCCAAGATTGGGCAGCCCACAATGAGCAGTTCTTC.

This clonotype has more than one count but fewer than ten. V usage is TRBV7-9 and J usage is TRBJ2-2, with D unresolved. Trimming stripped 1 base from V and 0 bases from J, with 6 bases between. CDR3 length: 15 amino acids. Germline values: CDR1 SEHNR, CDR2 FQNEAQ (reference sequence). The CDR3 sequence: CASSLGLANTGELFF. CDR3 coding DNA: TGTGCCAGCAGCTTAGGCCTCGCGAACACCGGGGAGCTGTTTTTT.

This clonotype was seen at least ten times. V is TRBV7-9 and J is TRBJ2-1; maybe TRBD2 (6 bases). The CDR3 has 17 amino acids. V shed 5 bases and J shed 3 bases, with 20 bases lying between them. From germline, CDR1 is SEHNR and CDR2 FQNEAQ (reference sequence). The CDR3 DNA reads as TGTGCCAGCAGCCCCCCCCCGAGGGTAGCGGTCTACAATGAGCAGTTCTTC. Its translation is CASSPPPRVAVYNEQFF.

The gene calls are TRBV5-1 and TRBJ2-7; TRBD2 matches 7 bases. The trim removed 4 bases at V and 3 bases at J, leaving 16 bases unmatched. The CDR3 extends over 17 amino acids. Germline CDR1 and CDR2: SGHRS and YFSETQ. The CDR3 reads CASSPYMGEGQIYEQYF. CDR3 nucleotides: TGCGCCAGCAGCCCCTATATGGGGGAGGGCCAGATCTACGAGCAGTACTTC.

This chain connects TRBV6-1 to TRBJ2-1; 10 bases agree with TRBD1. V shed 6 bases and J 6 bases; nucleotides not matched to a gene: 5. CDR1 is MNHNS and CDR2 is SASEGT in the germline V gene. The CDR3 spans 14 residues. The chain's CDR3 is CASSPGQGRNEQFF. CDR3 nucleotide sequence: TGTGCCAGCAGCCCGGGACAGGGGCGCAATGAGCAGTTCTTC.

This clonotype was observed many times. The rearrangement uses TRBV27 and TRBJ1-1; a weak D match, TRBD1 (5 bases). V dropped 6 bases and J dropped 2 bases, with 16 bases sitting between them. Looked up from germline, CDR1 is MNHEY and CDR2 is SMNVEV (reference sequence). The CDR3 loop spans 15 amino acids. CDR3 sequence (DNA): TGTGCCAGCAGCAATTATGGGCAGGGTAACACTGAAGCTTTCTTT. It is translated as CASSNYGQGNTEAFF.

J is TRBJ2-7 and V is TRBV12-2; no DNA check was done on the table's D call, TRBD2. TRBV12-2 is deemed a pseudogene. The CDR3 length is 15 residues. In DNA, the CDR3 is TGTGCAAGTCGCTTTGAGCGGGAGTCCTACTACGAGCAGTACTTC. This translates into CASRFERESYYEQYF.

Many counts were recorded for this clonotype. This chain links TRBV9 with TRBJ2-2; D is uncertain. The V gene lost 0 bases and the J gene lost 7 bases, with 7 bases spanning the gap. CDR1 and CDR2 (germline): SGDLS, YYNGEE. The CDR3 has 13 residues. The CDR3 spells CASSVGRIGELFF. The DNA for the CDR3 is TGTGCCAGCAGCGTAGGAAGAATCGGGGAGCTGTTTTTT. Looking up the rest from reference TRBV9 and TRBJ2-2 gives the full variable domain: DSGVTQTPKHLITATGQRVTLRCSPRSGDLSVYWYQQSLDQGLQFLIQYYNGEERAKGNILERFSAQQFPDLHSELNLSSLELGDSALYFCASSVGRIGELFFGEGSRLTVL.

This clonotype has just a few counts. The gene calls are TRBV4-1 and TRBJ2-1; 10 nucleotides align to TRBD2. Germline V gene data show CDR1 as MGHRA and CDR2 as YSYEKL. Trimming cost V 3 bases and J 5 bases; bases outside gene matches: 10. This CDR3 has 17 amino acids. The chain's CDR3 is CASSQAFLAGVNNEQFF. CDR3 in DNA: TGCGCCAGCAGCCAGGCGTTCCTAGCGGGAGTTAACAATGAGCAGTTCTTC.

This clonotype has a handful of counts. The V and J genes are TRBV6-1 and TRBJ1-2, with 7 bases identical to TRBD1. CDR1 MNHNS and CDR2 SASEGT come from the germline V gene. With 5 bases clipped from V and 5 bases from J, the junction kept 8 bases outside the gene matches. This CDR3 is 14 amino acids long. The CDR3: CASSTPSRGYGYTF. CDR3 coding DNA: TGTGCCAGCAGTACCCCCAGCAGGGGGTATGGCTACACCTTC.

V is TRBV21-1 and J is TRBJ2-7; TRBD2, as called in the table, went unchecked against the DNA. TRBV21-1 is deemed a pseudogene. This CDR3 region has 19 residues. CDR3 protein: CASSNDPRQGPPSVYEQYF. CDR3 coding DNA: TGTGCCAGCAGCAACGACCCTCGACAGGGACCTCCTAGCGTCTACGAGCAGTACTTC.

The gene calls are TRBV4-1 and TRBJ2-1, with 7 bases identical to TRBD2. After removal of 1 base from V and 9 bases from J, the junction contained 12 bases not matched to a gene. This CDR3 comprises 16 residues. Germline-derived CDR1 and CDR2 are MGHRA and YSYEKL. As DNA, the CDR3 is TGCGCCAGCAGCCAAGTCGGTCTGGGGGGAGGGTTTGAGCAGTTCTTC. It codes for CASSQVGLGGGFEQFF.

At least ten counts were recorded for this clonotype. The CDR3 DNA follows: TGTGCCAGCAGTCCTTTCGGGGGCGCACTAAATCAGCCCCAGCATTTT. Encoded protein: CASSPFGGALNQPQHF. The J gene is TRBJ1-5, the V gene TRBV12-3 or TRBV12-4, with D possibly matching TRBD1 (6 bases). This CDR3 is built from 16 residues. The ends were cut back, 5 bases at V and 4 bases at J, with 18 bases in the middle.

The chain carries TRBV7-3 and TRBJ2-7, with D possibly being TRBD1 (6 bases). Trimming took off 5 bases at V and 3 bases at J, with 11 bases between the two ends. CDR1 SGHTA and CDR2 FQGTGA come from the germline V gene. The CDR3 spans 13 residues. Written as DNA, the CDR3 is TGTGCCAGCAGCGCTCTAGGGGGCTACGAGCAGTACTTC. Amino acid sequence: CASSALGGYEQYF.

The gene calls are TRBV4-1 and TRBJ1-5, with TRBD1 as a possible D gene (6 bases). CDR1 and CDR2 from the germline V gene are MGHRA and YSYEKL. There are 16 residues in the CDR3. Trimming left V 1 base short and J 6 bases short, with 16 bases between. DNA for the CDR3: TGCGCCAGCAGCCAAGGAGGGGGGGGATTCGGTCAGCCCCAGCATTTT. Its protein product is CASSQGGGGFGQPQHF.

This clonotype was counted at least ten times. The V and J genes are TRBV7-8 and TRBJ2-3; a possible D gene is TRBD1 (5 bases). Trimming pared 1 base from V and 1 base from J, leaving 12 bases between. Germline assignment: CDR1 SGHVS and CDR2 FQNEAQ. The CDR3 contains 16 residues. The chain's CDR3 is CASSLDWQGRTDTQYF. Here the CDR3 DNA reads TGTGCCAGCAGCTTAGATTGGCAGGGTCGCACAGATACGCAGTATTTT.

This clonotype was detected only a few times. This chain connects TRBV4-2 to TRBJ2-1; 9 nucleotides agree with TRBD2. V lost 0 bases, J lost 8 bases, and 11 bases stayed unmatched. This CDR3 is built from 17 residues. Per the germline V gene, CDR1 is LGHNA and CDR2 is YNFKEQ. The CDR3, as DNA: TGTGCCAGCAGCCAAGATAGGGTAGCGGGAGATGGGGATGAGCAGTTCTTC. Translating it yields CASSQDRVAGDGDEQFF.